Described below is a single T cell receptor beta chain sequence and its context. The data originate from a study of blood T cell repertoires in COVID-19. Study background: The United States, Italy and Spain were the sources of the acute and convalescent COVID-19 samples. PBMCs, B-cell-depleted T cells, or T cells were the source of the cDNA or gDNA that made up the material.

In the authors' workflow: Reference gene primers were amplified, and this amplification served to estimate nucleated cell counts. Data came from immunoSEQ multiplex PCR; TCRdb stores just in-frame clones and leaves some out. V, J and clone size derive from that table, while D and trimming were established from the DNA sequence. The table lists about 75,000 clones, 85% to 90% of them singletons. This sequence originates from a human donor in a cohort sampled during active COVID-19. Sequenced input: peripheral blood.

The CDR3 here is CASSPGGRSTEAFF. The CDR3 coding sequence is TGTGCCAGCAGTCCCGGAGGCAGGTCCACTGAAGCTTTCTTT. The V and J genes are TRBV27 and TRBJ1-1; D unresolved. The CDR3 has 14 residues. Germline V CDR1 and CDR2: MNHEY, SMNVEV (reference sequence). The ends were cut back, 5 bases at V and 4 bases at J, with 14 bases in the middle.